These 17 T cell receptor beta chains were sequenced from one sample in a study of shared T cell receptors in the human thymus. Using immunoSEQ multiplex PCR, the repertoire was profiled, and TCRdb retains in-frame clones only, with some absent. Of 700,000 or so clones listed, 70% to 90% were seen once; the top ten hold over 0.008%. The sample also formed part of further work on human thymus T cells.

The sample comprised thymocytes. These receptor sequences come from a girl in the first two years of life with a congenital heart defect.

This clone is a singleton in its sample. J is TRBJ2-2 and V is TRBV14; no reliable D call. The V gene's germline CDR1 is SGHDN and CDR2 FVKESK. V lost 1 base and J lost 1, with 10 bases in between. The CDR3 runs 16 residues. CDR3 in amino acids: CASSQVGQLNTGELFF. Written as DNA, the CDR3 is TGTGCCAGCAGCCAAGTTGGGCAACTGAACACCGGGGAGCTGTTTTTT.

This chain joins TRBV7-8 and TRBJ1-2; D perhaps matches TRBD1 (6 bases). Germline values: CDR1 SGHVS, CDR2 FQNEAQ. The CDR3 has 14 residues. Trimming pared 3 bases from V and 6 bases from J, leaving 14 bases between. The CDR3 DNA reads TGTGCCAGCAGCTTGAACCCAGGGGCGGATGGCTACACCTTC. Protein: CASSLNPGADGYTF.

This clone appeared a single time. The chain employs TRBV7-8 and TRBJ1-4, with no clear D. The CDR3 is 14 amino acids. Trimming removed 5 bases at V and 8 bases at J, with 15 bases between. The germline V gene encodes CDR1 SGHVS and CDR2 FQNEAQ. The CDR3 sequence is CASSEDSLEEKLFF. The CDR3 region has the DNA TGTGCCAGCAGCGAGGACTCCCTTGAGGAAAAACTGTTTTTT.

V gene TRBV6-5 combines with J gene TRBJ2-2, with D maybe TRBD1 (6 bases). CDR1 and CDR2 (germline): MNHEY, SVGAGI. Trimming took off 6 bases at V and 0 bases at J, with 11 bases between the two ends. The CDR3 is 15 amino acids. The CDR3 bases are TGTGCCAGCAGGCTGGACAGTTCGAACACCGGGGAGCTGTTTTTT. Translated, it gives CASRLDSSNTGELFF.

CDR3 bases: TGCGCCAGCAGCTTTAGCGGGGCCTACGAGCAGTACTTC. Translation: CASSFSGAYEQYF. This chain uses TRBV5-1 with TRBJ2-7; TRBD2 matches 8 bases. Per germline, CDR1 SGHRS and CDR2 YFSETQ. The length of the CDR3 is 13 residues. V was clipped by 2 bases and J by 2 bases; unmatched bases: 0.

The chain employs TRBV5-4 and TRBJ1-2; 7 nucleotides line up with TRBD1. V lost 4 bases and J lost 1; bases outside the gene matches: 10. Germline CDR1 SGHNT, CDR2 YYREEE (reference sequence). The CDR3 is made up of 16 amino acids. The DNA for the CDR3 is TGTGCCAGCAGCGGAGAGAGGGACAGTTATAACTATGGCTACACCTTC. Translation: CASSGERDSYNYGYTF.

The genes are TRBV6-5 and TRBJ2-5, with 7 bases aligning to TRBD1. V gave up 5 bases and J gave up 2 bases; unmatched junction bases: 8. Looked up from germline, CDR1 is MNHEY and CDR2 is SVGAGI. The CDR3 spans 15 residues. CDR3 sequence reads: CASSNGTALQETQYF. CDR3 coding DNA: TGTGCCAGCAGTAACGGGACAGCACTTCAAGAGACCCAGTACTTC.

This clone came up a few times. V usage is TRBV5-1 and J usage is TRBJ1-5, with a weak D call TRBD1 (5 bases). The CDR3 spans 17 residues. Trimming stripped 0 bases from V and 2 bases from J, with 15 bases between. Per germline, CDR1 SGHRS and CDR2 YFSETQ. DNA of the CDR3: TGCGCCAGCAGCTTGGGGTCGGGGGTAGGCGGCAATCAGCCCCAGCATTTT. Amino acids: CASSLGSGVGGNQPQHF.

This clone has just one count. The chain recombines TRBV5-1 with TRBJ2-1; 8 bases map to TRBD2. The CDR3 runs to 16 residues. Germline loops: CDR1 SGHRS, CDR2 YFSETQ. The trim removed 1 base at V and 3 bases at J, leaving 6 bases unmatched. CDR3 in DNA: TGCGCCAGCAGCTTGACCGGGACTAGAAGCTACAATGAGCAGTTCTTC. Amino acids: CASSLTGTRSYNEQFF. The variable domain in full, completed from reference TRBV5-1 and TRBJ2-1, reads KAGVTQTPRYLIKTRGQQVTLSCSPISGHRSVSWYQQTPGQGLQFLFEYFSETQRNKGNFPGRFSGRQFSNSRSEMNVSTLELGDSALYLCASSLTGTRSYNEQFFGPGTRLTVL.

The rearrangement uses TRBV2 and TRBJ2-2, with TRBD1 matching over 10 bases. The CDR3 totals 17 residues. Germline assignment: CDR1 SNHLY and CDR2 FYNNEI. With V trimmed by 6 bases and J by 0 bases, 7 bases remained unmatched. The CDR3 spells CASRAAGTGANTGELFF. CDR3 nucleotide sequence: TGTGCCAGCAGAGCTGCCGGGACAGGGGCGAACACCGGGGAGCTGTTTTTT.

V gene TRBV28 combines with J gene TRBJ2-1; 7 bases match TRBD1. The ends lost 11 bases at V and 2 bases at J; junction bases unmatched: 6. This CDR3 region has 13 residues. Per the germline V gene, CDR1 is MDHEN and CDR2 is SYDVKM. CDR3 sequence reads: CAVTGETYNEQFF. As DNA, the CDR3 is TGTGCCGTAACAGGGGAGACCTACAATGAGCAGTTCTTC.

The genes are TRBV27 and TRBJ1-6; tentative D call: TRBD1 (6 bases). CDR1 and CDR2 from the germline V gene are MNHEY and SMNVEV (reference sequence). Trimming left V 2 bases short and J 10 bases short, with 24 bases between. This CDR3 spans 18 amino acids. CDR3 in DNA: TGTGCCAGCAGTTTAGGAAAGGACCCGGGACAATATAGATCACCCCTCCACTTT. It codes for CASSLGKDPGQYRSPLHF.

The rearrangement joins TRBV27 to TRBJ1-2, with D possibly TRBD1 on 6 matching bases. Germline CDR1 and CDR2: MNHEY and SMNVEV (reference sequence). V was cut by 5 bases and J by 7 bases, with 32 bases left in between. The length of the CDR3 is 19 residues. CDR3: CASSIGQRGRGAGFGGYTF. In nucleotides, the CDR3 is TGTGCCAGCAGTATAGGGCAGCGGGGCAGGGGAGCGGGATTCGGTGGCTACACCTTC.

The J gene is TRBJ1-4, the V gene TRBV5-6; TRBD1 is a possible D gene (5 bases). Germline V lookup: CDR1 SGHDT, CDR2 YYEEEE. The CDR3 covers 13 residues. Trimming pared 2 bases from V and 5 bases from J, leaving 7 bases between. CDR3 nucleotides: TGTGCCAGCAGCTTCGGGGGGAATGAAAAACTGTTTTTT. Translating it yields CASSFGGNEKLFF.

This chain uses TRBV9 with TRBJ2-1; 11 positions agree with TRBD2. J was trimmed by 0 bases and V by 6 bases; bases with no gene match: 8. This CDR3 has 17 residues. Germline-derived CDR1 and CDR2 are SGDLS and YYNGEE. CDR3 loop: CASTPSGGQSSYNEQFF. DNA for the CDR3: TGTGCCAGCACTCCTAGCGGGGGGCAGAGCTCCTACAATGAGCAGTTCTTC.

The CDR3 spells CASSRTPGTGSRSTNEKLFF. For the CDR3, the DNA is TGCGCCAGCAGCCGGACTCCCGGGACAGGGTCACGCAGCACTAATGAAAAACTGTTTTTT. The chain combines TRBV4-3 with TRBJ1-4; 9 bases line up with TRBD1. The CDR3 extends over 20 amino acids. The ends lost 4 bases at V and 2 bases at J; junction bases unmatched: 17. Germline CDR1 and CDR2: LGHNA and YSLEER.

V gene TRBV11-3 combines with J gene TRBJ2-2; 7 bases map to TRBD1. This CDR3 spans 16 amino acids. V dropped 2 bases and J dropped 3; count of bases not matched to a gene: 6. CDR1 SGHNT and CDR2 YENEEA come from the germline V gene. In DNA, the CDR3 is TGTGCCAGCAGCTTAAACCCCACAGGGGACACCGGGGAGCTGTTTTTT. This gives the protein CASSLNPTGDTGELFF.